This record covers a single TCR beta chain. These data come from a study of blood T cell repertoires in COVID-19. Study information: PBMCs, B-cell-depleted T cells, or T cells provided the cDNA or gDNA that made up the material.

In the original processing: Amplification of reference gene primers provided the estimated nucleated cell counts. The protocol was immunoSEQ multiplex PCR, while the TCRdb copy is restricted to in-frame clones and leaves out a portion. Clone size and V and J calls were adopted from that table, with D and trimming inferred from the DNA. Here the sample spans about 120,000 clones, roughly 83% being singletons. CDR3 length: 14 residues. With 5 bases clipped from V and 15 bases from J, the junction kept 11 bases outside the gene matches. Germline CDR1 and CDR2: SGHAT and FQNNGV. The sequencing sample was made of peripheral blood. The chain combines TRBV11-2 with TRBJ2-4; 12 nucleotides line up with TRBD2. This receptor was obtained from a woman aged 80 or over with acute or convalescent COVID-19. DNA for the CDR3: TGTGCCAGCAGCCCGAACCTAGCGGGAGGGCTGTTGTACTTC. This translates into CASSPNLAGGLLYF.